One sample yielded the 17 T cell receptor beta chains listed below, sequenced in a study of T cell changes during pregnancy in multiple sclerosis (dated by TCRdb to about 2019). The library was obtained by the immunoSEQ multiplex PCR assay. In TCRdb, the immuneACCESS table is reduced to in-frame sequences with V and J assigned. These tables do not hold every clone; where another copy was compared, an unresolved V gene accounts for under half, and the others remain unexplained. This sample holds more than 50,000 clones; 89% were observed only once. The ten biggest clones cover about 2.5% of the sample. The source was peripheral blood, collected in the first trimester of pregnancy. The receptors come from a female donor with multiple sclerosis, enrolled in a pregnancy study.

The CDR3 nucleotides are TGTGCCAGCAGTTACTCTCGAACAGGGGGCGGGCTGTTTTTT. Translated, it gives CASSYSRTGGGLFF. The J gene is TRBJ1-4, the V gene TRBV6-5, with 9 bases identical to TRBD1. In germline, CDR1 is MNHEY, CDR2 SVGAGI. J was trimmed by 14 bases and V by 0 bases; bases with no gene match: 7. The CDR3 extends over 14 amino acids.

The CDR3, as DNA: TGTGCCAGCAGCCACCCGGAGAGGGCCAGGTGGAATGAGCAGTTCTTC. This translates into CASSHPERARWNEQFF. The chain recombines TRBV7-8 with TRBJ2-1; perhaps TRBD2 as D (5 bases). This CDR3 contains 16 residues. V lost 5 bases and J lost 7, with 21 bases in between. Germline V gene data show CDR1 as SGHVS and CDR2 as FQNEAQ.

The chain couples TRBV7-6 to TRBJ2-1, with 12 bases aligning to TRBD1. The germline V gene has CDR1 SGHVS and CDR2 FNYEAQ. The CDR3 loop spans 17 amino acids. V dropped 7 bases and J dropped 9; count of bases not matched to a gene: 16. In DNA, the CDR3 is TGTGCCAGCACCCGAACGGGGACAGGGGGCAGAGCGAGTGAGCAGTTCTTC. Its translation: CASTRTGTGGRASEQFF.

J is TRBJ1-2 and V is TRBV7-2; 10 bases line up with TRBD1. V was clipped by 4 bases and J by 7 bases; unmatched bases: 9. Germline CDR1 SGHTA, CDR2 FQGNSA. This CDR3 has 15 amino acids. As DNA, the CDR3 is TGTGCCAGCAGCTGGGACCCCGGGACAGGGGCTGGCTACACCTTC. Its translation: CASSWDPGTGAGYTF.

V is TRBV7-9 and J is TRBJ2-7, with 12 positions matching TRBD1. V shed 7 bases, J shed 5 bases, and the junction held 9 bases outside the gene matches. Per the germline V gene, CDR1 is SEHNR and CDR2 is FQNEAQ (reference sequence). The CDR3 contains 15 residues. CDR3 loop: CASTLKGQGAHEQYF. For the CDR3, the DNA is TGTGCCAGCACCCTCAAGGGACAGGGGGCCCACGAGCAGTACTTC.

This clone was detected a few times. The chain joins TRBV5-6 to TRBJ1-3; D may be TRBD1 (5 bases). The length of the CDR3 is 15 residues. Trimming took off 3 bases at V and 0 bases at J, with 10 bases between the two ends. Per germline, CDR1 SGHDT and CDR2 YYEEEE. The CDR3 region is CASSSGLRSGNTIYF. In nucleotides, the CDR3 is TGTGCCAGCAGCTCGGGACTCCGCTCTGGAAACACCATATATTTT.

This clone was counted once. Other nucleotide sequences from this sample produce the same CDR3. The rearrangement uses TRBV9 and TRBJ2-7; TRBD1 aligns across 8 bases. CDR1 and CDR2 from the germline V gene are SGDLS and YYNGEE. This CDR3 region has 14 residues. J was trimmed by 0 bases and V by 4 bases; bases with no gene match: 3. CDR3 bases: TGTGCCAGCAGCTCCGGGACAGGCTCCTACGAGCAGTACTTC. Translating it yields CASSSGTGSYEQYF.

The genes are TRBV5-6 and TRBJ1-3; D remains unclear. The V gene lost 0 bases and the J gene lost 2 bases, with 9 bases spanning the gap. Germline values: CDR1 SGHDT, CDR2 YYEEEE. This CDR3 is 15 amino acids long. The CDR3 sequence is CASSLDGYAGNTIYF. The CDR3 DNA follows: TGTGCCAGCAGCTTGGACGGTTATGCTGGAAACACCATATATTTT.

The chain uses TRBV30 and TRBJ2-3, with 8 bases that match TRBD2. Germline V gene lookup returns CDR1 GTSNPN and CDR2 SVGIG (reference sequence). There are 14 residues in the CDR3. Trimming took 4 bases from V and 9 from J; bases not matched to a gene: 12. DNA for the CDR3: TGTGCCTGGATCGGGGGGGATCACATAAAAACGCAGTATTTT. Its protein is CAWIGGDHIKTQYF.

This clone has only a few counts. The rearrangement uses TRBV6-4 and TRBJ2-6, with a tentative D call TRBD1 (6 bases). The CDR3 totals 16 residues. Germline V CDR1 and CDR2: MRHNA, SNTAGT. V dropped 6 bases and J dropped 0 bases, with 12 bases sitting between them. Written as DNA, the CDR3 is TGTGCCAGCAGCAAGACAGGATACTCTGGGGCCAACGTCCTGACTTTC. Protein sequence: CASSKTGYSGANVLTF.

Here the CDR3 reads CASYMWAGELGRQFF. In DNA form, the CDR3 reads TGCGCCAGCTACATGTGGGCGGGAGAACTGGGTCGGCAGTTCTTC. The chain joins TRBV5-1 to TRBJ2-1; 7 bases agree with TRBD2. With 7 bases clipped from V and 12 bases from J, the junction kept 19 bases outside the gene matches. This CDR3 is 15 amino acids long. CDR1 is SGHRS, CDR2 YFSETQ, per germline.

The chain has TRBV11-2 and TRBJ1-6; D gene unclear. The germline V gene encodes CDR1 SGHAT and CDR2 FQNNGV. The CDR3 totals 18 residues. V gave up 5 bases and J gave up 0 bases, with 17 bases separating them. The CDR3 DNA follows: TGTGCCAGCAGCGCCTTAACCGCCCTTAGCTCCTATAATTCACCCCTCCACTTT. Translation gives CASSALTALSSYNSPLHF.

This chain connects TRBV12-5 to TRBJ1-3; TRBD1 might be the D (5 bases). Trimming stripped 2 bases from V and 4 bases from J, with 9 bases between. CDR3 size: 14 residues. Germline V gene data show CDR1 as LGHNT and CDR2 as FRNRAP. The CDR3 reads CASGLPGSGNTIYF. CDR3 DNA: TGTGCTAGTGGTTTGCCAGGGTCCGGAAACACCATATATTTT.

This clone was seen only once. The genes are TRBV6-1 and TRBJ1-5; no reliable D call. Germline CDR1 is MNHNS and CDR2 is SASEGT. The V end was cut by 4 bases, the J end by 7 bases, with 11 bases between. This CDR3 is 13 amino acids long. CDR3: CASSATTLQPQHF. CDR3 DNA: TGTGCCAGCAGTGCCACGACATTACAGCCCCAGCATTTT.

The rearrangement links TRBV11-3 to TRBJ2-1; D may be TRBD2 (5 bases). Germline lookup yields CDR1 SGHNT and CDR2 YENEEA. The CDR3 is 14 amino acids. With 1 base removed from V and 5 bases from J, the gap between germline ends came to 9 bases. Here the CDR3 reads CASSLGPSNNEQFF. CDR3 nucleotide sequence: TGTGCCAGCAGCTTAGGGCCTAGCAACAATGAGCAGTTCTTC.

This clone was seen at least ten times. The chain joins TRBV29-1 to TRBJ2-5; TRBD1 matches at 8 bases. The CDR3 spans 14 residues. V shed 4 bases, J shed 2 bases, and the junction held 6 bases outside the gene matches. The germline V gene encodes CDR1 SQVTM and CDR2 ANQGSEA. The CDR3: CSVGGTGTQETQYF. The CDR3 DNA is TGCAGCGTTGGGGGGACAGGAACACAAGAGACCCAGTACTTC.

The rearrangement uses TRBV27 and TRBJ2-7, with TRBD1 matching 7 bases. In germline, CDR1 is MNHEY, CDR2 SMNVEV (reference sequence). The CDR3 totals 15 residues. Germline trimming cut 5 bases from V and 2 bases from J; bases unmatched to any gene: 9. The DNA of the CDR3 is TGTGCCAGCAGTCACGGACAGGCCGGAGCCTACGAGCAGTACTTC. Residues: CASSHGQAGAYEQYF.